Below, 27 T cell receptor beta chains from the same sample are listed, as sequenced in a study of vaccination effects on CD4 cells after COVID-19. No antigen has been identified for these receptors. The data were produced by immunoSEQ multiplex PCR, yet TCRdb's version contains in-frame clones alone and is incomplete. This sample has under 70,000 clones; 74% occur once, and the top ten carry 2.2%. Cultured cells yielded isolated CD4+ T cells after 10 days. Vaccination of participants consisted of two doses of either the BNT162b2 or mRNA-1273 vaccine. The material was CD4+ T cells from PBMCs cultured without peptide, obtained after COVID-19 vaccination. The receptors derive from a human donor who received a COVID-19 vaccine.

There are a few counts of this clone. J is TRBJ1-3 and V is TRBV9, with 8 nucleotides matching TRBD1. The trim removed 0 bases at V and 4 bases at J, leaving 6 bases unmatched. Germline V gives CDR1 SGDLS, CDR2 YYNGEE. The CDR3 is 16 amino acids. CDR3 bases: TGTGCCAGCAGCGTAGGAGGACAGGGAACCGGAAACACCATATATTTT. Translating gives CASSVGGQGTGNTIYF.

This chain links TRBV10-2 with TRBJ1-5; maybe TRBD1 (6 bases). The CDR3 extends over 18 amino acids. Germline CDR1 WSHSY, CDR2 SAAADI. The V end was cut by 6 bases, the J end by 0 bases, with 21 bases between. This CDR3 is CASRGRERRTVSNQPQHF. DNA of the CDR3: TGCGCCAGCAGGGGGCGAGAACGGAGGACAGTTAGCAATCAGCCCCAGCATTTT.

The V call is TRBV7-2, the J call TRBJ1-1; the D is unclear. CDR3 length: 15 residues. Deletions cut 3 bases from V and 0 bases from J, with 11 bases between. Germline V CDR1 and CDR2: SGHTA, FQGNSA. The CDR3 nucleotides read TGTGCCAGCAGCTTCCAAGGGCACATGAACACTGAAGCTTTCTTT. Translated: CASSFQGHMNTEAFF.

The CDR3 DNA follows: TGCGCCAGCAGCCAAGTAGTCAGACTCTCTGGAAACACCATATATTTT. As protein: CASSQVVRLSGNTIYF. The chain joins TRBV4-1 to TRBJ1-3, with D unresolved. Looked up from germline, CDR1 is MGHRA and CDR2 is YSYEKL. Deletions cut 1 base from V and 0 bases from J, with 10 bases between. The length of the CDR3 is 16 residues.

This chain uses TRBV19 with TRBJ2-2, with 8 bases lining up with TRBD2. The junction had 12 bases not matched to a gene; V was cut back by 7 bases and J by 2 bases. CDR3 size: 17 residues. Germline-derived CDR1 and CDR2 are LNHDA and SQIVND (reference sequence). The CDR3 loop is CASTEGSGGGNTGELFF. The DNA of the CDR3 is TGTGCCAGTACCGAAGGGAGCGGGGGAGGAAACACCGGGGAGCTGTTTTTT.

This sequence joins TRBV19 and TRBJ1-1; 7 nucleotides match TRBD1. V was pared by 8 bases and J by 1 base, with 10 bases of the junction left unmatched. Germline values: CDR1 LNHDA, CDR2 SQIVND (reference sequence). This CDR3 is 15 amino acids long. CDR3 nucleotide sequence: TGTGCCAGTCGTAATAAGGACAGGCAGAACACTGAAGCTTTCTTT. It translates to CASRNKDRQNTEAFF.

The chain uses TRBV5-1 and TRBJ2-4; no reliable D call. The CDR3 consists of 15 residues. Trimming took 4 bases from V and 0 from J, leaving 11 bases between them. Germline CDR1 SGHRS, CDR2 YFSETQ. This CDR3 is CASSISVGAKNIQYF. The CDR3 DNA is TGCGCCAGCAGCATCTCAGTGGGAGCCAAAAACATTCAGTACTTC. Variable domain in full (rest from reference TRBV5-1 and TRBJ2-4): KAGVTQTPRYLIKTRGQQVTLSCSPISGHRSVSWYQQTPGQGLQFLFEYFSETQRNKGNFPGRFSGRQFSNSRSEMNVSTLELGDSALYLCASSISVGAKNIQYFGAGTRLSVL.

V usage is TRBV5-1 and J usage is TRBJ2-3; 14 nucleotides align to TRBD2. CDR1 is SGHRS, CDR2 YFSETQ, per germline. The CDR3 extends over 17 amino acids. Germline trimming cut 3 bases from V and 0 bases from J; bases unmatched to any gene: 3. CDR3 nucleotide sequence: TGCGCCAGCAGCTCAGGGACTAGCGGGGGTAGCACAGATACGCAGTATTTT. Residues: CASSSGTSGGSTDTQYF.

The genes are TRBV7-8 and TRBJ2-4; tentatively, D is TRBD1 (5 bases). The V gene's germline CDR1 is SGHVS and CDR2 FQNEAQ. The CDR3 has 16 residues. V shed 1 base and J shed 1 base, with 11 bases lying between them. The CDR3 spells CASSLDRWGAKNIQYF. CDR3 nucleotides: TGTGCCAGCAGCTTAGACCGGTGGGGCGCCAAAAACATTCAGTACTTC.

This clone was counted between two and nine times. The CDR3 sequence is CASSNKGLDQETQYF. The CDR3 bases are TGCGCCAGCAGCAACAAGGGACTAGACCAAGAGACCCAGTACTTC. The chain has TRBV5-1 and TRBJ2-5, with 8 nucleotides matching TRBD2. J was trimmed by 0 bases and V by 4 bases; bases with no gene match: 5. In germline, CDR1 is SGHRS, CDR2 YFSETQ. This CDR3 has 15 residues.

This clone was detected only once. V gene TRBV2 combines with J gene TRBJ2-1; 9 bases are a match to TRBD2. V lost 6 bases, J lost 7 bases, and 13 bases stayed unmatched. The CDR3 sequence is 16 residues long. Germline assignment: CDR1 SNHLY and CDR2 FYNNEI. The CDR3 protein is CASSEYGTSRVNEQFF. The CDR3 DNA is TGTGCCAGCAGCGAATACGGGACTAGCAGGGTAAATGAGCAGTTCTTC.

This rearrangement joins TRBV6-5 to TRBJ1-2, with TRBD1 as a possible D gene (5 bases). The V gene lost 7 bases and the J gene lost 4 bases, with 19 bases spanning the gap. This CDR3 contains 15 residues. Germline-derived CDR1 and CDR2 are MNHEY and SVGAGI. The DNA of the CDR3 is TGTGCCAGCACCAACTCGGGACGGGTCCCCTATGGCTACACCTTC. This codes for CASTNSGRVPYGYTF.

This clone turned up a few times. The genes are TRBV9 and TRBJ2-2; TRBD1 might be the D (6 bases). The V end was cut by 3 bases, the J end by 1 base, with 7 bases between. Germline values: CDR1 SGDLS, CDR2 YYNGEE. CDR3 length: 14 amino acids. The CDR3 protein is CASSATGNTGELFF. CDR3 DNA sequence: TGTGCCAGCAGCGCGACAGGGAACACCGGGGAGCTGTTTTTT.

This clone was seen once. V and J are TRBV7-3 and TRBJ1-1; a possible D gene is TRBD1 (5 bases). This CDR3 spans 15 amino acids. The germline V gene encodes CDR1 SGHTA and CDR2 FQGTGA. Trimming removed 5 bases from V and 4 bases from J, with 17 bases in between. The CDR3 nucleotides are TGTGCCAGCAGCCTCGACCCGGGGGAGGGCACTGAAGCTTTCTTT. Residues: CASSLDPGEGTEAFF.

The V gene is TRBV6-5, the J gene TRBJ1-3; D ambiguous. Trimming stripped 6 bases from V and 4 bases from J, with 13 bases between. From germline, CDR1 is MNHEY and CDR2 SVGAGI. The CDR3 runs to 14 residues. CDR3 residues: CASSLGGLGNTIYF. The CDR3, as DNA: TGTGCCAGCAGCTTGGGAGGGTTAGGAAACACCATATATTTT.

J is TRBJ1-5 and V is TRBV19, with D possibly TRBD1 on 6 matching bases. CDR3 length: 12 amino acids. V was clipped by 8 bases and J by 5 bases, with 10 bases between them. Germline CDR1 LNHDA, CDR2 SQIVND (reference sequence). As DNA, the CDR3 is TGTGCCAGTCGGAGGGGGGATCAGCCCCAGCATTTT. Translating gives CASRRGDQPQHF.

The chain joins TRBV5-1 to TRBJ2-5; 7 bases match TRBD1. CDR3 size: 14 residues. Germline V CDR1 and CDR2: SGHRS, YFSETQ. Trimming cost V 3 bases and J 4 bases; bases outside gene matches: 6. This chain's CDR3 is CASSYGQAPETQYF. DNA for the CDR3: TGCGCCAGCAGCTACGGACAGGCCCCAGAGACCCAGTACTTC.

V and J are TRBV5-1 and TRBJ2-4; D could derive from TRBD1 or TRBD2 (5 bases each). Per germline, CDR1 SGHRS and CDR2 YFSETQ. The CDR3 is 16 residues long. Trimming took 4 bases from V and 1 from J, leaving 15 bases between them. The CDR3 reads CASSRGDGGAKNIQYF. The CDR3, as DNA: TGCGCCAGCAGCCGAGGGGACGGCGGGGCCAAAAACATTCAGTACTTC.

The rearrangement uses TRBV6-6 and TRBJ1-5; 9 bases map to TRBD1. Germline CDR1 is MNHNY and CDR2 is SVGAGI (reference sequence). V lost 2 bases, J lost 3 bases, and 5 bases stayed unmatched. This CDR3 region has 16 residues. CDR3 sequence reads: CASSYGDRVDNQPQHF. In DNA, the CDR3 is TGTGCCAGCAGTTACGGGGACAGGGTGGACAATCAGCCCCAGCATTTT.

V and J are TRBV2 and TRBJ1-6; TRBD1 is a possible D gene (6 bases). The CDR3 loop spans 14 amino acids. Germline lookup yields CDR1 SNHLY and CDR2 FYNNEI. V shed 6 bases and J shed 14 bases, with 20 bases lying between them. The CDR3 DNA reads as TGTGCCAGCAGAGGTGGGACATCCGTCTTTTCCCTCCACTTT. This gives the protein CASRGGTSVFSLHF. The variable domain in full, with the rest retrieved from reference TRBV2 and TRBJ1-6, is EPEVTQTPSHQVTQMGQEVILRCVPISNHLYFYWYRQILGQKVEFLVSFYNNEISEKSEIFDDQFSVERPDGSNFTLKIRSTKLEDSAMYFCASRGGTSVFSLHFGNGTRLTVT.

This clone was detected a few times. In DNA form, the CDR3 reads TGTGCCAGCGGACGCCTAAGGGGGTACAATGAGCAGTTCTTC. As protein: CASGRLRGYNEQFF. The chain has TRBV6-5 and TRBJ2-1, with D tentatively TRBD1 (6 bases). Trimming pared 8 bases from V and 4 bases from J, leaving 15 bases between. CDR1 and CDR2 (germline): MNHEY, SVGAGI. The CDR3 has 14 amino acids.

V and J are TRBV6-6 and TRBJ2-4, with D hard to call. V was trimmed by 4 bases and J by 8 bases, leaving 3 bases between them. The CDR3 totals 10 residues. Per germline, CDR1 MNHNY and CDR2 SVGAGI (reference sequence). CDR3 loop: CASSFDIQYF. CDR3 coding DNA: TGTGCCAGCAGTTTTGACATTCAGTACTTC.

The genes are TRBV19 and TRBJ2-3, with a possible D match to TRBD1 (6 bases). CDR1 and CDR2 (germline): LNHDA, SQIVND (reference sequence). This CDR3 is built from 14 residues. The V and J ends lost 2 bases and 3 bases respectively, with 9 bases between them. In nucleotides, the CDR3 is TGTGCCAGTAGTATACAGGGGATGACAGATACGCAGTATTTT. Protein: CASSIQGMTDTQYF.

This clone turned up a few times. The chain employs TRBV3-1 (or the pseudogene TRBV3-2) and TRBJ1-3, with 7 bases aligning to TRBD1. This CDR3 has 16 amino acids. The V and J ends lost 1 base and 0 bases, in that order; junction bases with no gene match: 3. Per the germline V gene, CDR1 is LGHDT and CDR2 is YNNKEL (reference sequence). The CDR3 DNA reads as TGTGCCAGCAGCCAAGGAGGGGGCCTCTCTGGAAACACCATATATTTT. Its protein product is CASSQGGGLSGNTIYF.

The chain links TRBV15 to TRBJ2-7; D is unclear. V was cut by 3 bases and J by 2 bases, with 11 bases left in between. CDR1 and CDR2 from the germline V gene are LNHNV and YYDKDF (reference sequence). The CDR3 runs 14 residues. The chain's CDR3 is CATSSLGETYEQYV. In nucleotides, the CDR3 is TGTGCCACCAGCAGTTTAGGTGAGACCTACGAGCAGTACGTC.

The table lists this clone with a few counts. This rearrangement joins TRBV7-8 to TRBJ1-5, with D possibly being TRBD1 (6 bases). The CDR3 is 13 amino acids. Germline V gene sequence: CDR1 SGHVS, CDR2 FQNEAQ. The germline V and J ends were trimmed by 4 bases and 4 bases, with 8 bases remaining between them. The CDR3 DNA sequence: TGTGCCAGCAGCTCCGGACAGAATCAGCCCCAGCATTTT. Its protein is CASSSGQNQPQHF.

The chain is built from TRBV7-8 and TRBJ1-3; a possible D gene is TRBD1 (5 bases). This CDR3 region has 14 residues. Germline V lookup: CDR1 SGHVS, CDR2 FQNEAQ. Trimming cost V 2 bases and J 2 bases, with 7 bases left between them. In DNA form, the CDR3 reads TGTGCCAGCAGCTTATCCAGGGCTGGAAACACCATATATTTT. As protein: CASSLSRAGNTIYF.